Following are 19 T cell receptor beta chains from one sample sequenced in a study of blood T cell repertoires in COVID-19. Assay: immunoSEQ multiplex PCR; the TCRdb copy retains only in-frame clones and omits some. The sample has around 160,000 clones, approximately 80% seen once. The sequenced material came from peripheral blood. These receptors all come from a human donor with acute or convalescent COVID-19. The donor label of this sample is uncertain.

The rearrangement uses TRBV19 and TRBJ1-1; maybe TRBD1 (6 bases). Per the germline V gene, CDR1 is LNHDA and CDR2 is SQIVND (reference sequence). The V end lost 8 bases, the J end lost 3 bases, and 16 bases lay between the germline ends. The CDR3 runs to 14 residues. The CDR3 region has the DNA TGTGCCAGTGGGCAGGGGCAATCTTACACTGAAGCTTTCTTT. This sequence encodes CASGQGQSYTEAFF.

This chain's CDR3 is CASSRIAGGSTGELFF. The CDR3 region has the DNA TGTGCCAGCAGTCGAATCGCAGGGGGCAGCACCGGGGAGCTGTTTTTT. The chain links TRBV6-6 to TRBJ2-2, with TRBD1 matching over 8 bases. The CDR3 covers 16 residues. Losses at the gene ends were 5 bases for V and 4 bases for J; bases not matched to a gene: 9. Germline V gene lookup returns CDR1 MNHNY and CDR2 SVGAGI (reference sequence).

The rearrangement joins TRBV6-2 or TRBV6-3 to TRBJ1-5, with D uncertain. Trimming took off 3 bases at V and 0 bases at J, with 3 bases between the two ends. The CDR3 totals 13 residues. The germline V gene encodes CDR1 MNHEY and CDR2 SVGEGT. CDR3 nucleotide sequence: TGTGCCAGCAGTTATCATAGCAATCAGCCCCAGCATTTT. Translation: CASSYHSNQPQHF.

The CDR3 region has the DNA TGTGCCAGCAGTCGGGACTCACGGCAGCCCCAGCATTTT. Amino acids: CASSRDSRQPQHF. The rearrangement links TRBV12-3 or TRBV12-4 to TRBJ1-5; possibly TRBD1 for D (5 bases). The V and J ends lost 5 bases and 7 bases respectively, with 12 bases between them. The length of the CDR3 is 13 residues.

This clone was observed a single time. The chain couples TRBV2 to TRBJ1-2, with 9 bases fitting TRBD1. The germline gives CDR1 SNHLY, CDR2 FYNNEI. This CDR3 region has 15 residues. With 3 bases clipped from V and 7 bases from J, the junction kept 9 bases outside the gene matches. The CDR3 loop reads CASSDRTGDYRGYTF. In DNA, the CDR3 is TGTGCCAGCAGTGATCGGACAGGGGATTATCGTGGCTACACCTTC.

V and J are TRBV27 and TRBJ1-4, with no clear D. Germline assignment: CDR1 MNHEY and CDR2 SMNVEV (reference sequence). The CDR3 length is 13 residues. Between the trimmed V and J ends, which lost 7 bases and 5 bases, there was a span of 11 bases. CDR3 nucleotide sequence: TGTGCCAGCACAACAGCCTACAATGAAAAACTGTTTTTT. This sequence encodes CASTTAYNEKLFF.

The chain carries TRBV12-3 or TRBV12-4 and TRBJ1-1; D may be TRBD1 (5 bases). CDR3 length: 13 residues. The ends were cut back, 6 bases at V and 1 base at J, with 9 bases in the middle. DNA of the CDR3: TGTGCCAGCAGCCCCGGGGGGAACACTGAAGCTTTCTTT. Its protein is CASSPGGNTEAFF.

The chain employs TRBV6-6 and TRBJ2-7; 9 positions match TRBD1. V trimming: 0 bases; J trimming: 2 bases; junction bases outside the gene matches: 2. The CDR3 runs 15 residues. Germline V gene lookup returns CDR1 MNHNY and CDR2 SVGAGI (reference sequence). The DNA for the CDR3 is TGTGCCAGCAGTTACTCGGGACAGGGAACCTACGAGCAGTACGTC. The encoded protein is CASSYSGQGTYEQYV.

V usage is TRBV5-1 and J usage is TRBJ1-6; D may be TRBD1 (5 bases). V dropped 0 bases and J dropped 7 bases, with 8 bases sitting between them. The length of the CDR3 is 14 residues. Germline assignment: CDR1 SGHRS and CDR2 YFSETQ. CDR3 coding DNA: TGCGCCAGCAGCTTGGTACCAGGGAATTCACCCCTCCACTTT. Its translation: CASSLVPGNSPLHF.

The sample holds a few counts of this clone. The chain recombines TRBV25-1 with TRBJ1-2, with D possibly matching TRBD1 (6 bases). Germline CDR1 is MGHDK and CDR2 is SYGVNS. The CDR3 contains 13 residues. V lost 4 bases, J lost 6 bases, and 12 bases lay in between. This CDR3 is CASSVGGRDGYTF. DNA for the CDR3: TGTGCCAGCAGTGTCGGGGGGCGGGATGGCTACACCTTC.

This chain connects TRBV9 to TRBJ1-2; no reliable D call. CDR1 and CDR2 (germline): SGDLS, YYNGEE. Between the trimmed V and J ends, which lost 3 bases and 3 bases, there was a span of 15 bases. The CDR3 totals 15 residues. CDR3 nucleotides: TGTGCCAGCAGCGCGCGGCTAACGAGGGACTATGGCTACACCTTC. Its translation is CASSARLTRDYGYTF.

This clone was found a few times. The J gene is TRBJ2-7, the V gene TRBV2, with 12 bases lining up with TRBD2. Trimming at V came to 6 bases and at J to 4 bases, leaving 4 bases not matched to a gene. CDR1 is SNHLY, CDR2 FYNNEI, per germline. CDR3 length equals 14 residues. The CDR3 DNA reads as TGTGCCAGCAGGCTACTAGCGGGGGGTTACGAGCAGTACTTC. Protein product: CASRLLAGGYEQYF.

The chain joins TRBV29-1 to TRBJ1-2; D remains ambiguous. This CDR3 has 15 residues. The V end was cut by 3 bases, the J end by 4 bases, with 18 bases between. CDR1 and CDR2 (germline): SQVTM, ANQGSEA. The CDR3 here is CSVDTLNPRGYGYTF. The CDR3 bases are TGCAGCGTTGACACCCTAAACCCCCGGGGCTATGGCTACACCTTC.

The chain employs TRBV15 and TRBJ2-2; TRBD2 agrees at 7 bases. CDR1 and CDR2 from the germline V gene are LNHNV and YYDKDF (reference sequence). The CDR3 sequence is 17 residues long. Trimming cost V 0 bases and J 6 bases; bases outside gene matches: 10. CDR3 loop: CATSRERGSAGAGELFF. The CDR3 nucleotides read TGTGCCACCAGCAGAGAAAGAGGTTCGGCGGGGGCCGGGGAGCTGTTTTTT. Filled out from reference TRBV15 and TRBJ2-2, the complete variable domain reads DAMVIQNPRYQVTQFGKPVTLSCSQTLNHNVMYWYQQKSSQAPKLLFHYYDKDFNNEADTPDNFQSRRPNTSFCFLDIRSPGLGDTAMYLCATSRERGSAGAGELFFGEGSRLTVL.

J is TRBJ2-2 and V is TRBV5-1; D is uncertain. Between the trimmed V and J ends, which lost 0 bases and 1 base, there was a span of 7 bases. The length of the CDR3 is 15 residues. Germline loops: CDR1 SGHRS, CDR2 YFSETQ. The CDR3 spells CASSLVRQNTGELFF. CDR3 sequence (DNA): TGCGCCAGCAGCTTGGTTCGACAGAACACCGGGGAGCTGTTTTTT.

The chain combines TRBV10-2 with TRBJ2-2; TRBD2 is a possible D gene (5 bases). Germline V gives CDR1 WSHSY, CDR2 SAAADI. Trimming shortened V by 8 bases and J by 7 bases, and 8 bases separated the two germline ends. The CDR3 extends over 11 amino acids. CDR3 region: CASEAGGELFF. In DNA form, the CDR3 reads TGCGCCAGCGAGGCGGGCGGGGAGCTGTTTTTT.

The rearrangement links TRBV6-5 to TRBJ2-1; D is perhaps TRBD1 (5 bases). This CDR3 comprises 12 residues. Germline V gives CDR1 MNHEY, CDR2 SVGAGI. V was shortened by 6 bases and J by 3 bases, with 6 bases between the two germline ends. CDR3 in amino acids: CASSQGYNEQFF. The CDR3 DNA sequence: TGTGCCAGCAGCCAGGGCTACAATGAGCAGTTCTTC.

The chain is built from TRBV5-1 and TRBJ1-2; 9 nucleotides match TRBD1. Germline CDR1 reads SGHRS; CDR2 reads YFSETQ. The CDR3 loop spans 14 amino acids. Trimming took 3 bases from V and 6 from J; bases not matched to a gene: 6. CDR3 DNA sequence: TGCGCCAGCAGCTGGGGGGACAGGGACGATGGCTACACCTTC. This encodes CASSWGDRDDGYTF.

The chain links TRBV7-8 to TRBJ1-2, with TRBD1 as a possible D gene (6 bases). In germline, CDR1 is SGHVS, CDR2 FQNEAQ. V was trimmed by 4 bases and J by 2 bases, leaving 14 bases between them. This CDR3 spans 15 amino acids. In DNA form, the CDR3 reads TGTGCCAGCAGCTCCTTGGGACAAGAAAACTATGGCTACACCTTC. Protein product: CASSSLGQENYGYTF.